The rows below give T cell receptor beta chains drawn from one sample of a study of identical twins. Each CDR3 protein is one row after TCRdb ran MiXCR on the 5' RACE reads. This sample yields about 720,000 distinct CDR3 sequences, of which about 18% are seen a single time; roughly 13% belongs to the top ten. These data also featured in a second study, about T cells expressing NK-cell markers.

The sample was PBMCs. These receptors were obtained from a woman aged 18-30 years in good health. The conserved cysteine and the conserved F or W are not part of the CDR3 here. Each record gives: V gene, D gene, clone size, CDR3 protein. D genes are given only for firm matches. Size tells how often a clone was seen (once, few, many) or the class of an expanded clone, and some rows leave it out.

V gene: TRBV6-5
D gene: NA
clone size: few
CDR3 protein: ASRARGEQF

V gene: TRBV12-3/TRBV12-4
D gene: TRBD1
clone size: many
CDR3 protein: ASSLLQGAAGYT

V gene: TRBV13
D gene: NA
clone size: few
CDR3 protein: ASKGANTGELF

V gene: TRBV24-1
D gene: TRBD2
clone size: NA
CDR3 protein: ATSEGGTSGDVGELF

V gene: TRBV7-9
D gene: TRBD2
clone size: few
CDR3 protein: ASTPGTSGTYEQY

V gene: TRBV20-1
D gene: TRBD1
clone size: NA
CDR3 protein: SAKPPTGTEHTGELF

V gene: TRBV12-3/TRBV12-4
D gene: NA
clone size: many
CDR3 protein: ASSFSTNTEAF

V gene: TRBV5-1
D gene: NA
clone size: NA
CDR3 protein: ASSSRGAKNIQY

V gene: TRBV20-1
D gene: NA
clone size: many
CDR3 protein: SARGTGSYEQY

V gene: TRBV10-3
D gene: TRBD2
clone size: few
CDR3 protein: AISGGSTYEQY

V gene: TRBV4-2
D gene: TRBD2
clone size: few
CDR3 protein: ASSQGLADRNEQF

V gene: TRBV4-3
D gene: NA
clone size: NA
CDR3 protein: ASSPLTGADYNEQF

V gene: TRBV7-3
D gene: NA
clone size: many
CDR3 protein: ASAGGEDGYT

V gene: TRBV6-2/TRBV6-3
D gene: NA
clone size: NA
CDR3 protein: ASSWIAETFGELF

V gene: TRBV3-1
D gene: NA
clone size: few
CDR3 protein: ASSQASFSTEAF

V gene: TRBV7-3
D gene: NA
clone size: NA
CDR3 protein: ASSLIDSSYNEQF

V gene: TRBV24-1
D gene: TRBD1
clone size: NA
CDR3 protein: ATSDTGGGTDTQY

V gene: TRBV20-1
D gene: NA
clone size: few
CDR3 protein: SASGSGQYEQY

V gene: TRBV14
D gene: TRBD2
clone size: NA
CDR3 protein: ASSQSSGRYEQY

V gene: TRBV3-1
D gene: NA
clone size: few
CDR3 protein: ASSQGADTDTQY

V gene: TRBV20-1
D gene: NA
clone size: many
CDR3 protein: SAPPAGRGTEAF

V gene: TRBV20-1
D gene: TRBD2
clone size: NA
CDR3 protein: SVSGGLSSYNEQF

V gene: TRBV27
D gene: NA
clone size: few
CDR3 protein: ASRGTLNTGELF

V gene: TRBV6-1
D gene: NA
clone size: many
CDR3 protein: ASSPQGGKETQY

V gene: TRBV21-1
D gene: NA
clone size: few
CDR3 protein: ASSPHWRFAGNTIY

V gene: TRBV7-8
D gene: NA
clone size: few
CDR3 protein: ASSLVSGYDEQF

V gene: TRBV11-2
D gene: NA
clone size: NA
CDR3 protein: ASSVSHGETQY

V gene: TRBV20-1
D gene: TRBD2
clone size: few
CDR3 protein: SARDASGRVSYEQY

V gene: TRBV12-3/TRBV12-4
D gene: NA
clone size: NA
CDR3 protein: ASSFSRSATYEQY

V gene: TRBV18
D gene: NA
clone size: few
CDR3 protein: ASSPQDYTGELF

V gene: TRBV29-1
D gene: TRBD2
clone size: NA
CDR3 protein: SVGVAGAQETQY

V gene: TRBV11-1
D gene: NA
clone size: few
CDR3 protein: ASSLAPGRVGGNTGELF

V gene: TRBV5-1
D gene: TRBD1
clone size: few
CDR3 protein: ASSSRQGRFNEQF